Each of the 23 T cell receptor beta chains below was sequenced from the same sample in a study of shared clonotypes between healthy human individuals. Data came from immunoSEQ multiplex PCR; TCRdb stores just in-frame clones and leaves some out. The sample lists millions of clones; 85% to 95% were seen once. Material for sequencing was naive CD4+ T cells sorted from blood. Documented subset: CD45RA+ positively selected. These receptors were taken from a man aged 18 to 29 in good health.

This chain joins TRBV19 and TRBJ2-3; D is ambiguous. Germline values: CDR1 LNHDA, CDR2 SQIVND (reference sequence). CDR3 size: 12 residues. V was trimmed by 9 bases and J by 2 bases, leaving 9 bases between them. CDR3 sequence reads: CASAANTDTQYF. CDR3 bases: TGTGCCAGCGCCGCAAACACAGATACGCAGTATTTT.

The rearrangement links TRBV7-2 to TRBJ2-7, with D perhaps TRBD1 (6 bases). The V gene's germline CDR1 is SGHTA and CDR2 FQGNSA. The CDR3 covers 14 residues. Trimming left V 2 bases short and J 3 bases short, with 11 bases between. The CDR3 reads CASSLTPQGYEQYF. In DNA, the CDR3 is TGTGCCAGCAGCTTAACCCCACAGGGCTACGAGCAGTACTTC.

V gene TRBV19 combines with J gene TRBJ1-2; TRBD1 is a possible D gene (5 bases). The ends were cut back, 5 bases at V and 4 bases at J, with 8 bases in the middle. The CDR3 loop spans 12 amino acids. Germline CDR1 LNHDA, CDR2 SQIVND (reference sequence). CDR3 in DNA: TGTGCCAGTAGTGAGACAGTCTATGGCTACACCTTC. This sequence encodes CASSETVYGYTF.

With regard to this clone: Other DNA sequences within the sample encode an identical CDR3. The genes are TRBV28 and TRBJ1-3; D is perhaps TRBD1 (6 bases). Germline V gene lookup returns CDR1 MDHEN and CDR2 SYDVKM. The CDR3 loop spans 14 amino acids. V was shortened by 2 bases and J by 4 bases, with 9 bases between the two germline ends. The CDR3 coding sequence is TGTGCCAGCAGTTTACAGGGGCCGGGAAACACCATATATTTT. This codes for CASSLQGPGNTIYF.

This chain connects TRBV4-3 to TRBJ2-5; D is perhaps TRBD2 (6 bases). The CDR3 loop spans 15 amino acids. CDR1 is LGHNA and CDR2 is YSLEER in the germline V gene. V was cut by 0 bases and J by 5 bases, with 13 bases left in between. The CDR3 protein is CASSQDLRGGETQYF. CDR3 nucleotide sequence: TGCGCCAGCAGCCAAGATCTACGGGGAGGCGAGACCCAGTACTTC.

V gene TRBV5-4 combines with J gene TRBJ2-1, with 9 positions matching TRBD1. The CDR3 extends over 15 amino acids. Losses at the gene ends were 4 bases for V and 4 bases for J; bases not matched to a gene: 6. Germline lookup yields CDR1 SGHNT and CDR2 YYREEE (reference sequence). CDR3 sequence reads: CASSLTGGTYNEQFF. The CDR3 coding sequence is TGTGCCAGCAGCCTAACAGGGGGCACTTACAATGAGCAGTTCTTC.

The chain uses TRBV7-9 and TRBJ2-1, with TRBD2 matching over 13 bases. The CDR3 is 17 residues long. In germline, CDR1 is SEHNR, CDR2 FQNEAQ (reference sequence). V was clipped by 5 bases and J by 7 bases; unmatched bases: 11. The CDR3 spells CASSETGLAGISNEQFF. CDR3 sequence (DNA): TGTGCCAGCAGCGAAACGGGACTAGCGGGGATAAGTAATGAGCAGTTCTTC.

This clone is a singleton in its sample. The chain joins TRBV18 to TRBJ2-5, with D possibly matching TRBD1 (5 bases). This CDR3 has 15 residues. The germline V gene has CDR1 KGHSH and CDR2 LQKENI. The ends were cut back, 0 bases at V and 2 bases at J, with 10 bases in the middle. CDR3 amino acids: CASSPPWAGQETQYF. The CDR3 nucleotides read TGTGCCAGCTCACCACCTTGGGCAGGGCAAGAGACCCAGTACTTC.

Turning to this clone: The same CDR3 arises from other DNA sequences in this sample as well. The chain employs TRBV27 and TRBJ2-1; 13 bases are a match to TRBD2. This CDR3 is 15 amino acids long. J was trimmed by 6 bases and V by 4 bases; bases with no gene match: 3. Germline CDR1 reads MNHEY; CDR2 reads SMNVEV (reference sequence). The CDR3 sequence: CASSWTSGSGNEQFF. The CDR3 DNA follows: TGTGCCAGCAGTTGGACTAGCGGGAGTGGCAATGAGCAGTTCTTC.

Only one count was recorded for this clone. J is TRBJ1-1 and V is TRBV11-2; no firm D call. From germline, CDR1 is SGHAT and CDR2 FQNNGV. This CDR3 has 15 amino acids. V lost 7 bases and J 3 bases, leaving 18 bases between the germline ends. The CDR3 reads CASTAGPIEDTEAFF. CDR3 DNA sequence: TGTGCCAGCACCGCCGGACCGATAGAGGACACTGAAGCTTTCTTT.

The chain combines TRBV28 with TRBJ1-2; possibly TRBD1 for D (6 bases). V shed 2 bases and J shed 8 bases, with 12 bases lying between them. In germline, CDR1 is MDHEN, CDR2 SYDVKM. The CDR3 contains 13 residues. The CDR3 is CASSLGGAGGYTF. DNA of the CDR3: TGTGCCAGCAGTTTAGGGGGGGCTGGCGGCTACACCTTC.

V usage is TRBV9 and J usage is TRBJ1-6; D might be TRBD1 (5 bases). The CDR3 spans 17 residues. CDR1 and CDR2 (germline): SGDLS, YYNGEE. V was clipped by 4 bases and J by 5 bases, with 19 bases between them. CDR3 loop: CASSPEGTPRDNSPLHF. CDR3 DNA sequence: TGTGCCAGCAGCCCCGAGGGGACCCCCCGCGATAATTCACCCCTCCACTTT.

CDR3 amino acids: CASSLEIGEQYF. In nucleotides, the CDR3 is TGTGCCAGCAGCTTAGAAATTGGCGAGCAGTACTTC. V is TRBV7-2 and J is TRBJ2-7; D is unclear. Trimming pared 1 base from V and 6 bases from J, leaving 7 bases between. This CDR3 has 12 amino acids. Germline loops: CDR1 SGHTA, CDR2 FQGNSA.

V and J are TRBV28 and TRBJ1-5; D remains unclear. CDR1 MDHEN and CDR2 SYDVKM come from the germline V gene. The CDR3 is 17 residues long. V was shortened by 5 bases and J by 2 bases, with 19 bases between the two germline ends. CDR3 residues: CASSPNFRRVGNQPQHF. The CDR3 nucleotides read TGTGCCAGCAGTCCGAACTTTAGGAGGGTCGGCAATCAGCCCCAGCATTTT.

This CDR3 reads CASSPQGTNDYGYTF. The DNA for the CDR3 is TGTGCCAGCTCACCCCAGGGAACAAATGACTATGGCTACACCTTC. V and J are TRBV18 and TRBJ1-2, with D perhaps matching TRBD1 (5 bases). V was clipped by 3 bases and J by 3 bases, with 14 bases between them. Per germline, CDR1 KGHSH and CDR2 LQKENI. The CDR3 runs 15 residues.

DNA for the CDR3: TGTGCCAGTAGTAGCGGACAGGGTACTAATCAGCCCCAGCATTTT. The encoded protein is CASSSGQGTNQPQHF. This chain joins TRBV19 and TRBJ1-5; 8 positions agree with TRBD1. CDR1 and CDR2 from the germline V gene are LNHDA and SQIVND (reference sequence). V dropped 4 bases and J dropped 4; count of bases not matched to a gene: 6. The CDR3 covers 15 residues.

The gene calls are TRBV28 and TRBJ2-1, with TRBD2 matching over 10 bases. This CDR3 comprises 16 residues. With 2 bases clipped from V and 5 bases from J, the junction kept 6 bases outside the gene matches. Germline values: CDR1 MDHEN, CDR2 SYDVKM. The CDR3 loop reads CASSLPLAGVHNEQFF. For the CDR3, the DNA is TGTGCCAGCAGTTTACCTCTAGCGGGGGTACACAATGAGCAGTTCTTC.

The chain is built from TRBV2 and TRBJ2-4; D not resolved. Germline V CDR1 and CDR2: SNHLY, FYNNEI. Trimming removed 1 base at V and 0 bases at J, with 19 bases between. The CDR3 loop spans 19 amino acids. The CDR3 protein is CASSEDRPSTYIAKNIQYF. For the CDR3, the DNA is TGTGCCAGCAGTGAAGACAGACCCTCCACATACATAGCCAAAAACATTCAGTACTTC.

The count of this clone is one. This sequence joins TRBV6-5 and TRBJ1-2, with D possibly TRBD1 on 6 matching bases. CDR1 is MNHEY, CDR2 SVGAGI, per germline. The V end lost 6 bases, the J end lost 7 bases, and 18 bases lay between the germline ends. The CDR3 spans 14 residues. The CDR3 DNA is TGTGCCAGCAGCCGAGCCCAGGGGATCGGTGGCTACACCTTC. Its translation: CASSRAQGIGGYTF.

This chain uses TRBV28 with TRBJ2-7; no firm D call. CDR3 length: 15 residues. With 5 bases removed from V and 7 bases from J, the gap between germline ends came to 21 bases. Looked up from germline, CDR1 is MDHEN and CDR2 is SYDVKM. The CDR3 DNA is TGTGCCAGCAGTCCCACCTTGACTGGTGTAGGGGAGCAGTACTTC. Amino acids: CASSPTLTGVGEQYF.

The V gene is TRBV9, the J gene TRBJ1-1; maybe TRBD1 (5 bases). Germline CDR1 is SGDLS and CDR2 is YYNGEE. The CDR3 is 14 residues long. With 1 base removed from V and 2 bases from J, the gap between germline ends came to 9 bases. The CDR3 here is CASSVIGQNTEAFF. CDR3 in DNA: TGTGCCAGCAGCGTAATTGGACAAAACACTGAAGCTTTCTTT.

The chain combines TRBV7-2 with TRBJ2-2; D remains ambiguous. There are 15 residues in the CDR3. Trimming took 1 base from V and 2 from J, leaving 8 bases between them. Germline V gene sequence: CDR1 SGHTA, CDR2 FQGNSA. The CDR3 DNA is TGTGCCAGCAGCTTAGATACACGAAACACCGGGGAGCTGTTTTTT. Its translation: CASSLDTRNTGELFF. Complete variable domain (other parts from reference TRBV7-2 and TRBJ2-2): GAGVSQSPSNKVTEKGKDVELRCDPISGHTALYWYRQSLGQGLEFLIYFQGNSAPDKSGLPSDRFSAERTGGSVSTLTIQRTQQEDSAVYLCASSLDTRNTGELFFGEGSRLTVL.

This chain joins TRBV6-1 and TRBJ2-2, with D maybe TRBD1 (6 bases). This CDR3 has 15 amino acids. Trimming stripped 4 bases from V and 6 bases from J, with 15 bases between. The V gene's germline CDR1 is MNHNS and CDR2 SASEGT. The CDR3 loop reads CASSARDTRAGELFF. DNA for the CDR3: TGTGCCAGCAGTGCCCGGGACACGAGGGCCGGGGAGCTGTTTTTT.